Below, 6 T cell receptor beta chains from the same sample are listed, as sequenced in a study of beta chain features in type 1 diabetes. The entirety of the isolated RNA underwent reverse transcription, so expressed TCRB transcripts were sequenced. The protocol was immunoSEQ multiplex PCR, while the TCRdb copy is restricted to in-frame clones and leaves out a portion. The repertoire holds some 240,000 clones, with approximately 11% as singletons. What was sequenced was central memory CD4+ T cells from blood. These receptors originate from a man aged 18 to 35 in good health.

The J gene is TRBJ2-7, the V gene TRBV4-2; D ambiguous. The CDR3 has 16 amino acids. V lost 5 bases to trimming and J lost 2 bases, with 19 bases between them. The germline CDR1 and CDR2 sequences are LGHNA and YNFKEQ. This CDR3 is CASSSLPLTGTYEQYF. The CDR3 region has the DNA TGTGCCAGCAGCTCTTTACCTTTAACCGGCACCTACGAGCAGTACTTC.

The chain joins TRBV9 to TRBJ2-3, with D perhaps TRBD1 or TRBD2 (7 bases each). V was pared by 5 bases and J by 5 bases, with 15 bases between. CDR3 length equals 14 residues. Germline V gene lookup returns CDR1 SGDLS and CDR2 YYNGEE. As DNA, the CDR3 is TGTGCCAGCAGGGCGGGAGCAGGGGGAGATACGCAGTATTTT. This sequence encodes CASRAGAGGDTQYF. Together with reference TRBV9 and TRBJ2-3, the CDR3 gives the full variable domain: DSGVTQTPKHLITATGQRVTLRCSPRSGDLSVYWYQQSLDQGLQFLIQYYNGEERAKGNILERFSAQQFPDLHSELNLSSLELGDSALYFCASRAGAGGDTQYFGPGTRLTVL.

This clone was seen a handful of times. The chain employs TRBV20-1 and TRBJ2-3, with D hard to call. Germline V CDR1 and CDR2: DFQATT, SNEGSKA (reference sequence). V lost 7 bases and J 2 bases, leaving 4 bases between the germline ends. The CDR3 spans 10 residues. CDR3 sequence: CSVHTDTQYF. CDR3 bases: TGCAGTGTCCACACAGATACGCAGTATTTT.

This clone was observed a few times. The V and J genes are TRBV14 and TRBJ2-2, with a possible D match to TRBD1 (5 bases). Germline V gives CDR1 SGHDN, CDR2 FVKESK. Trimming cost V 4 bases and J 4 bases, with 16 bases left between them. This CDR3 spans 16 amino acids. CDR3 in DNA: TGTGCCAGCAGCCGACGACAGTCTACCAGCACCGGGGAGCTGTTTTTT. Its protein is CASSRRQSTSTGELFF. The full variable domain, completed using reference TRBV14 and TRBJ2-2, is EAGVTQFPSHSVIEKGQTVTLRCDPISGHDNLYWYRRVMGKEIKFLLHFVKESKQDESGMPNNRFLAERTGGTYSTLKVQPAELEDSGVYFCASSRRQSTSTGELFFGEGSRLTVL.

This clone was detected ten times or more. The rearrangement uses TRBV5-6 and TRBJ2-5; a weak D match, TRBD1 (6 bases). The germline V gene has CDR1 SGHDT and CDR2 YYEEEE. Trimming removed 2 bases from V and 5 bases from J, with 10 bases in between. The CDR3 runs to 13 residues. For the CDR3, the DNA is TGTGCCAGCAGCTTTGGGGGCTGGGAGACCCAGTACTTC. Amino acid sequence: CASSFGGWETQYF.

The chain couples TRBV7-9 to TRBJ2-1, with D hard to call. V lost 5 bases and J lost 8, with 13 bases in between. The germline V gene has CDR1 SEHNR and CDR2 FQNEAQ (reference sequence). The CDR3 consists of 13 residues. The CDR3 is CASSPVRFHEQFF. In nucleotides, the CDR3 is TGTGCCAGCAGCCCGGTGCGGTTTCATGAGCAGTTCTTC. The whole variable domain, remainder taken from reference TRBV7-9 and TRBJ2-1, is DTGVSQNPRHKITKRGQNVTFRCDPISEHNRLYWYRQTLGQGPEFLTYFQNEAQLEKSRLLSDRFSAERPKGSFSTLEIQRTEQGDSAMYLCASSPVRFHEQFFGPGTRLTVL.